This T cell receptor beta chain emerged from a study of tumor-infiltrating lymphocytes in primary liver carcinoma. Study details: Staged T1-T3 N0M0, the tumors had sizes that ranged from roughly 4.2 to 10 cm across.

The table lists this clonotype with a few counts. Its antigen is unidentified. Study-wide findings and caveats: Only about 7.5-24% of top clones showed up in all five tumor regions.

Production of TCR beta cDNA used about 500 ng total RNA together with a constant-region primer. Libraries of TCR beta came from three nested multiplex PCR rounds with slightly modified ARM-PCR. With TRBV1-TRBV30 forward primers and a C-beta reverse primer, the first two PCR rounds were run for 10 to 11 cycles each. TCRdb processed the multiplex PCR reads anew with MiXCR; each CDR3 protein has one entry. The sample lists tens of thousands of distinct CDR3 sequences, approximately 77% occurring once. V lost 6 bases and J lost 10; bases outside the gene matches: 14. The CDR3 extends over 14 amino acids. Per the germline V gene, CDR1 is WSHSY and CDR2 is SAAADI. Without any cell sorting, about 19-30 mg of bulk tissue yielded co-extracted RNA and DNA. Surgeons treated the primary liver carcinoma of the patients by surgical resection.

The TCR originated in a middle-aged man with primary liver carcinoma and hepatitis B virus infection. Sequencing used liver tumor tissue from sampling region 1. Subset described: tumor region T1, superior pole. This chain uses TRBV10-2 with TRBJ2-5; 7 bases map to TRBD2. The CDR3 reads CASRETSGAGIQYF. DNA for the CDR3: TGCGCCAGCAGAGAGACCAGCGGGGCGGGGATCCAGTACTTC.